This T cell receptor beta chain was sequenced in a study of vaccination and CD4 T cells after COVID-19. Looking at the study overall: Each enrolled participant received a two-dose regimen of either BNT162b2 or mRNA-1273 vaccine.

Concerning this clonotype itself: What it binds is not known.

The CDR3 has 15 amino acids. Germline CDR1 and CDR2: SGHVS and FNYEAQ. V lost 6 bases to trimming and J lost 0 bases; unmatched junction nucleotides: 5. With the Oncomine TCR Beta short-read assay, DNA from cultured CD4+ T cells was sequenced. Using its own MiXCR run on the PCR reads, TCRdb lists one record per CDR3 protein. The sample includes thousands of distinct CDR3 sequences, about half seen only once; the top ten take approximately 8.5%. Treatment described: roughly 10-day PBMC culture with coronavirus spike peptide pools or control peptides (ViraFEST assay). The rearrangement uses TRBV7-6 and TRBJ2-3, with 8 bases lining up with TRBD1. The specimen sequenced was CD4+ T cells from blood, cultured in vitro. The sequence came from a human donor who had recovered from COVID-19. CDR3 coding DNA: TGTGCCAGCAGGACGGGACAGGAAAGCACAGATACGCAGTATTTT. It is translated as CASRTGQESTDTQYF.